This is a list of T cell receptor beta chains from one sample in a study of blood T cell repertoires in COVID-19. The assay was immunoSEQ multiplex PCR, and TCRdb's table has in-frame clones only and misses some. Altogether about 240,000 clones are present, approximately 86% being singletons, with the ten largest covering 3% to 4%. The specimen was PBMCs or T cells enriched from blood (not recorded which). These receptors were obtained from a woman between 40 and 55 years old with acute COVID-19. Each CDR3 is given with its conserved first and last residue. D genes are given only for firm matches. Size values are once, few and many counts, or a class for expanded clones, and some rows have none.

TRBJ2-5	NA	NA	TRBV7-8	CASSFDTGLREGGTQYF	TGTGCCAGCAGCTTCGATACGGGACTACGGGAAGGGGGGACCCAGTACTTC
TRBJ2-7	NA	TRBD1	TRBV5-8	CASNRQGSGEQYF	TGTGCCAGCAATCGACAGGGATCGGGCGAGCAGTACTTC
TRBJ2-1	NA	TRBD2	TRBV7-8	CASSLERLGLAGEMEGFF	TGTGCCAGCAGCTTAGAGAGGTTGGGACTAGCGGGAGAAATGGAGGGGTTCTTC
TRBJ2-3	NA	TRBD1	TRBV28	CASNPRTGGLDTQYF	TGTGCCAGCAACCCCCGGACAGGGGGATTAGATACGCAGTATTTT
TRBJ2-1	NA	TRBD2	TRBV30	CAWSVQLAGYNEQFF	TGTGCCTGGAGTGTACAGTTAGCGGGTTACAATGAGCAGTTCTTC
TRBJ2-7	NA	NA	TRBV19	CAIPGDSYEQYF	TGTGCCATTCCCGGGGACTCCTACGAGCAGTACTTC
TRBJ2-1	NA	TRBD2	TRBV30	CAWSVASGGRAPFF	TGTGCCTGGAGTGTAGCTTCGGGCGGGAGGGCCCCGTTCTTC
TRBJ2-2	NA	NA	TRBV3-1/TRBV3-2	CASSQAVATGELFF	TGTGCCAGCAGCCAAGCGGTTGCGACCGGGGAGCTGTTTTTT
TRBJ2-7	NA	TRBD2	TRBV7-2	CASSLNRLAGKQGSYEQYF	TGTGCCAGCAGCCTCAACAGACTAGCGGGGAAACAGGGGTCCTACGAGCAGTACTTC
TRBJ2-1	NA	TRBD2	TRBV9	CASSGTSGSGYNEQFF	TGTGCCAGCAGTGGGACTAGCGGGAGTGGGTACAATGAGCAGTTCTTC
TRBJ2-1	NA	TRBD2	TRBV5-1	CASSLGSGRDVSEQFF	TGCGCCAGCAGCTTGGGTAGCGGGAGGGACGTTAGTGAGCAGTTCTTC
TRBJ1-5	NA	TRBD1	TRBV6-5	CASLGQGDQPQHF	TGTGCCAGCTTGGGACAGGGTGATCAGCCCCAGCATTTT
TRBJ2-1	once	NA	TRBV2	CASSSTGGLAGAYNEQFF	TGTGCCAGCAGCTCAACAGGGGGCCTAGCGGGAGCCTACAATGAGCAGTTCTTC
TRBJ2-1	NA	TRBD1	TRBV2	CASMDRDGQFF	TGTGCCAGCATGGACAGGGATGGGCAGTTCTTC
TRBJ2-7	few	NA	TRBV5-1	CASSLLGGSYEQYF	TGCGCCAGCAGCTTGTTAGGCGGTTCCTACGAGCAGTACTTC
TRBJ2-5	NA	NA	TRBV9	CASSARVGRLQETQYF	TGTGCCAGCAGCGCCCGGGTAGGGAGACTCCAAGAGACCCAGTACTTC
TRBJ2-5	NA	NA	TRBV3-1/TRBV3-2	CASSQGSGGETQYF	TGTGCCAGCAGCCAAGGAAGCGGCGGAGAGACCCAGTACTTC
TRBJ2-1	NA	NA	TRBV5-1	CASSLVTYSYNEQFF	TGCGCCAGCAGCTTGGTAACCTACTCCTACAATGAGCAGTTCTTC
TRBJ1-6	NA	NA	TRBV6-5	CASSYGQGSSPLHF	TGTGCCAGCAGTTACGGCCAGGGGAGCTCACCCCTCCACTTT
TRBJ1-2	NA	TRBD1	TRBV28	CASSGSASQGVRYTF	TGTGCCAGCAGTGGCTCGGCATCACAGGGGGTCCGCTACACCTTC
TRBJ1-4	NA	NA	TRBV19	CASRTLRATNEKLFF	TGTGCCAGTAGAACTTTACGGGCAACTAATGAAAAACTGTTTTTT
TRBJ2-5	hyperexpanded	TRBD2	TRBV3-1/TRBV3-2	CASSSRAGAGGTQYF	TGTGCCAGCAGCTCCCGAGCGGGGGCCGGCGGGACCCAGTACTTC
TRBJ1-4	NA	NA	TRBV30	CAWSESATNEKLFF	TGTGCCTGGAGTGAATCAGCAACTAATGAAAAACTGTTTTTT
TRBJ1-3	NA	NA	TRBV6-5	CASSWRTGLGNTIYF	TGTGCCAGCAGTTGGCGCACAGGGCTTGGAAACACCATATATTTT
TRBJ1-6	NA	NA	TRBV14	CASSQDFPVNSPLHF	TGTGCCAGCAGCCAAGATTTCCCAGTTAATTCACCCCTCCACTTT
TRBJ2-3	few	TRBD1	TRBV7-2	CASSHPDRGTDTQYF	TGTGCCAGCAGCCACCCGGACAGGGGAACAGATACGCAGTATTTT
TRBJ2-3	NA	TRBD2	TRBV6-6	CAGGGTHDTQYF	TGTGCCGGCGGGGGGACACACGATACGCAGTATTTT
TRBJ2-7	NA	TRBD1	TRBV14	CASRGTGVYEQYF	TGTGCCAGCAGAGGGACAGGGGTCTACGAGCAGTACTTC
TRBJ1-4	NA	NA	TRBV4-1	CASTPSSSEKLFF	TGCGCCAGCACCCCCTCGTCCAGTGAAAAACTGTTTTTT
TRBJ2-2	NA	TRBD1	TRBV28	CASSLTGGIGELFF	TGTGCCAGCAGTTTGACAGGGGGCATCGGGGAGCTGTTTTTT
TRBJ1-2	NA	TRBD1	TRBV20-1	CSASATGGLEGYTF	TGCAGTGCTAGTGCGACAGGGGGCTTGGAGGGCTACACCTTC
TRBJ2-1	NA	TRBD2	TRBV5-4	CASSFRTSGRGNEQFF	TGTGCCAGCAGCTTCCGGACTAGCGGGAGGGGAAATGAGCAGTTCTTC
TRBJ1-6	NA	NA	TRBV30	CAWSRDPGGSPLHF	TGTGCCTGGTCTCGGGACCCCGGGGGGTCACCCCTCCACTTT
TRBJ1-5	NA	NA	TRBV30	CAWSVDRGSNQPQHF	TGTGCCTGGAGTGTAGATAGGGGCTCCAATCAGCCCCAGCATTTT
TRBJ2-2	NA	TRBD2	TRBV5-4	CASSHKREVAGELFF	TGTGCCAGCAGCCATAAGCGGGAGGTGGCCGGGGAGCTGTTTTTT
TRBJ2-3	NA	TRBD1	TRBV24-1	CATSTTGTGFKDTQYF	TGTGCCACGAGTACAACCGGGACAGGGTTCAAAGATACGCAGTATTTT
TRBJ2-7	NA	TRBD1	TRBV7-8	CASKTGDRSEQYF	TGTGCCAGCAAGACAGGGGACCGATCCGAGCAGTACTTC
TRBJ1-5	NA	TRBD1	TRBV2	CASSPTDRGTFYKTQPQHF	TGTGCCAGCAGCCCCACCGACAGGGGGACATTTTATAAAACTCAGCCCCAGCATTTT
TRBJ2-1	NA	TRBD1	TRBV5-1	CASSLFGDSSYNEQFF	TGCGCCAGCAGCTTGTTCGGGGACAGCTCCTACAATGAGCAGTTCTTC
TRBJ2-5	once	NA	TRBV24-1	CATSDPASGGGETQYF	TGTGCCACCAGTGACCCCGCTAGCGGAGGGGGGGAGACCCAGTACTTC
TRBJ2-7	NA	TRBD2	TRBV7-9	CASSSTSGRRAEQYF	TGTGCCAGCAGCTCGACTAGCGGGAGACGGGCCGAGCAGTACTTC
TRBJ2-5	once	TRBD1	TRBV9	CASSASGTGGRETQYF	TGTGCCAGCAGCGCCTCCGGGACAGGGGGCCGGGAGACCCAGTACTTC
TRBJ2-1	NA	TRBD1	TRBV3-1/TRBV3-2	CASSLDRGSYNEQFF	TGTGCCAGCAGCCTCGACAGGGGATCTTACAATGAGCAGTTCTTC
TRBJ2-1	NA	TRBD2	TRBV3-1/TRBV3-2	CASSQVVGLAGVLSYNEQFF	TGTGCCAGCAGCCAAGTTGTAGGACTAGCGGGAGTGTTGTCTTACAATGAGCAGTTCTTC
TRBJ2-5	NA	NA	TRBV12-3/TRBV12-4	CASSPGTPETQYF	TGTGCCAGCAGTCCAGGGACACCAGAGACCCAGTACTTC
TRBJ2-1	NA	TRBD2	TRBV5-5	CASSGGASGRSDNEQFF	TGTGCCAGCAGCGGGGGGGCTAGCGGGAGGTCGGACAATGAGCAGTTCTTC
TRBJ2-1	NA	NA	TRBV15	CATSRRDIAGNEQFF	TGTGCCACCAGCAGGCGAGATATAGCCGGCAATGAGCAGTTCTTC
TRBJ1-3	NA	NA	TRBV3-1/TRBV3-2	CASSDTRVSDTIYF	TGTGCCAGCAGCGATACACGGGTTTCGGACACCATATATTTT
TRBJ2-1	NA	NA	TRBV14	CASSHEGASGNEQFF	TGTGCCAGCAGCCATGAGGGAGCCTCTGGAAATGAGCAGTTCTTC
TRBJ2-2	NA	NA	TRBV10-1	CASSSGTGELFF	TGCGCCAGCAGCAGCGGTACCGGGGAGCTGTTTTTT
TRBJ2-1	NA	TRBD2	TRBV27	CASSAGGPWRKRQFF	TGTGCCAGCAGCGCGGGAGGGCCGTGGCGTAAGAGGCAGTTCTTC
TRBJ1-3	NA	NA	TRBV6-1	CASSALRQDSGNTIYF	TGTGCCAGCAGTGCCCTCCGGCAGGACTCTGGAAACACCATATATTTT
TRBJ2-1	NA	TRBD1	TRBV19	CASRTGTYNEQFF	TGTGCCAGCCGGACAGGGACGTACAATGAGCAGTTCTTC
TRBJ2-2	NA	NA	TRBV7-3	CASSPRLSGELFF	TGTGCCAGCAGTCCCCGTCTTTCCGGGGAGCTGTTTTTT
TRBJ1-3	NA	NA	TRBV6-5	CASSPIGGVGNTIYF	TGTGCCAGCAGCCCGATCGGGGGGGTTGGAAACACCATATATTTT
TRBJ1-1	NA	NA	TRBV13	CASSLSERILVTEAFF	TGTGCCAGCAGCTTGAGTGAAAGGATCCTAGTAACTGAAGCTTTCTTT
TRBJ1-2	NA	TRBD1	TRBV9	CASSEILQGTYGYTF	TGTGCCAGCAGCGAGATACTACAGGGGACCTATGGCTACACCTTC
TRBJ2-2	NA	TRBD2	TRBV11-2	CASSSGLAGAGELFF	TGTGCCAGCAGCTCGGGACTAGCGGGAGCCGGGGAGCTGTTTTTT
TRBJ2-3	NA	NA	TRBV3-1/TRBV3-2	CASRGSGADTQYF	TGTGCCAGCAGAGGGAGTGGGGCAGATACGCAGTATTTT